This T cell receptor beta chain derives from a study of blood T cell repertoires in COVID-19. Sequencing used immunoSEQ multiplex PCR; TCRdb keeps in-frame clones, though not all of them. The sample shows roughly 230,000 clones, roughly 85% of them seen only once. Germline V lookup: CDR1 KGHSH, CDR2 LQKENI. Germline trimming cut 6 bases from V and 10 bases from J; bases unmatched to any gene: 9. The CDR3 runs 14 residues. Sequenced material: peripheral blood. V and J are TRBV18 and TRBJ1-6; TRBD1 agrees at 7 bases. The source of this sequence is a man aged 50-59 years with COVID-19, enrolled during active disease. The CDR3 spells CASSSLPGGSPLHF. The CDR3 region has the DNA TGTGCCAGCTCGTCACTTCCAGGGGGGTCACCCCTCCACTTT.